This TCR beta chain was sequenced during a study of siplizumab effects on memory and regulatory T cells. Unstimulated naive, memory, effector memory and TEMRA subsets underwent sequencing in a few donor pairs. In the case of this clone: Antigen unknown.

The repertoire was sequenced with immunoSEQ multiplex PCR; TCRdb's copy has only in-frame clones and lacks some. The table shows around 58,000 clones, with 75% to 90% occurring only once. The V end was cut by 3 bases, the J end by 8 bases, with 26 bases between. The CDR3 has 17 residues. Germline lookup yields CDR1 SGDLS and CDR2 YYNGEE. Study-wide findings and caveats: Unstimulated naive T cells seemed to show more diversity than memory cells did, and they also seemed to be among the major contributors to the alloresponse. Suppressive function of proliferating Tregs from siplizumab cultures was not confirmed. Mapping to unstimulated subsets was achieved for only a minor fraction of alloreactive clones.

The genes are TRBV9 and TRBJ1-2; D is unclear. Sequencing used memory CD4+ T cells sorted from blood. The TCR sequence derives from a human donor in good health. CDR3 nucleotides: TGTGCCAGCAGCGGGTCCTACCTTCGGAGTTGGGCGTACGGCTACACCTTC. This codes for CASSGSYLRSWAYGYTF. Complete variable domain (other parts from reference TRBV9 and TRBJ1-2): DSGVTQTPKHLITATGQRVTLRCSPRSGDLSVYWYQQSLDQGLQFLIQYYNGEERAKGNILERFSAQQFPDLHSELNLSSLELGDSALYFCASSGSYLRSWAYGYTFGSGTRLTVV.